The 23 T cell receptor beta chains given below trace back to one sample, sequenced in a study of shared clonotypes between healthy human individuals. TCRdb's table, derived via immunoSEQ multiplex PCR, lists solely in-frame clones and lacks some. The sample holds a few million clones, roughly 95% seen once. Naive CD8 cells lacked CD45RO, underwent positive selection for CCR7 and left out terminally differentiated effector memory CD45RA+ cells. The sample was naive CD8+ T cells from PBMCs. Receptor source: a man aged 18 to 30 in good health. Some clones in this sample may be carry-over from other donors' samples.

The chain has TRBV27 and TRBJ2-7; the D gene is possibly TRBD2 (5 bases). CDR1 and CDR2 from the germline V gene are MNHEY and SMNVEV (reference sequence). V dropped 10 bases and J dropped 2 bases, with 12 bases sitting between them. The CDR3 extends over 12 amino acids. CDR3 in amino acids: CANHKAAYEQYF. The DNA of the CDR3 is TGTGCCAACCATAAAGCGGCCTACGAGCAGTACTTC.

The chain carries TRBV7-9 and TRBJ2-7; possible D gene TRBD1, 5 bases. The CDR3 runs 13 residues. The germline V gene has CDR1 SEHNR and CDR2 FQNEAQ (reference sequence). V was trimmed by 3 bases and J by 1 base, leaving 7 bases between them. CDR3 sequence reads: CASSFRVSYEQYF. CDR3 sequence (DNA): TGTGCCAGCAGCTTCAGGGTATCCTACGAGCAGTACTTC.

The chain couples TRBV5-4 to TRBJ2-3; D call uncertain. Trimming stripped 4 bases from V and 3 bases from J, with 15 bases between. The CDR3 has 15 amino acids. Per the germline V gene, CDR1 is SGHNT and CDR2 is YYREEE (reference sequence). The CDR3: CASSRRADGTDTQYF. CDR3 nucleotide sequence: TGTGCCAGCAGCCGACGGGCGGACGGAACAGATACGCAGTATTTT.

The chain joins TRBV27 to TRBJ1-1; 7 bases are a match to TRBD1. J was trimmed by 0 bases and V by 8 bases; bases with no gene match: 9. Per the germline V gene, CDR1 is MNHEY and CDR2 is SMNVEV (reference sequence). The CDR3 spans 15 residues. The CDR3 protein is CASSPGGRVNTEAFF. CDR3 in DNA: TGTGCCAGCTCACCAGGGGGGAGGGTGAACACTGAAGCTTTCTTT.

The chain joins TRBV7-9 to TRBJ2-7; unclear D gene. The V gene lost 2 bases and the J gene lost 5 bases, with 10 bases spanning the gap. CDR3 size: 13 residues. Germline CDR1 SEHNR, CDR2 FQNEAQ (reference sequence). For the CDR3, the DNA is TGTGCCAGCAGCTTATTGGGTGTGAACGAGCAGTACTTC. This encodes CASSLLGVNEQYF.

V and J are TRBV7-9 and TRBJ2-7, with D perhaps TRBD1 (6 bases). Germline lookup yields CDR1 SEHNR and CDR2 FQNEAQ (reference sequence). V was clipped by 1 base and J by 3 bases, with 13 bases between them. The CDR3 spans 15 residues. This CDR3 reads CASSLGGLGGYEQYF. As DNA, the CDR3 is TGTGCCAGCAGCTTAGGGGGGCTGGGTGGCTACGAGCAGTACTTC.

This sequence joins TRBV6-6 and TRBJ1-1; 7 nucleotides line up with TRBD1. With V trimmed by 6 bases and J by 0 bases, 1 base remained unmatched. CDR3 length: 13 residues. Per germline, CDR1 MNHNY and CDR2 SVGAGI (reference sequence). The CDR3 loop is CASRTGLNTEAFF. The CDR3 DNA sequence: TGTGCCAGCAGGACAGGGTTGAACACTGAAGCTTTCTTT.

J is TRBJ1-3 and V is TRBV27; D gene ambiguous. V gave up 7 bases and J gave up 3 bases, with 4 bases separating them. Germline CDR1 and CDR2: MNHEY and SMNVEV (reference sequence). The CDR3 covers 11 residues. The CDR3 nucleotides are TGTGCCAGCAAACTTGGAAACACCATATATTTT. As protein: CASKLGNTIYF.

A remark on this clone: Other DNA sequences in the same sample also yield this CDR3. The V and J genes are TRBV29-1 and TRBJ1-1; D call uncertain. Germline V CDR1 and CDR2: SQVTM, ANQGSEA. Trimming took 1 base from V and 5 from J, leaving 5 bases between them. There are 11 residues in the CDR3. CDR3 in amino acids: CSVEVGTEAFF. CDR3 in DNA: TGCAGCGTTGAAGTTGGGACTGAAGCTTTCTTT.

This clone was found once. The V call is TRBV2, the J call TRBJ2-3; 8 positions agree with TRBD1. The length of the CDR3 is 15 residues. With 2 bases clipped from V and 6 bases from J, the junction kept 7 bases outside the gene matches. CDR1 and CDR2 (germline): SNHLY, FYNNEI. The CDR3 coding sequence is TGTGCCAGCAGTGAAAAGGACAGGGTGATTGATACGCAGTATTTT. Protein sequence: CASSEKDRVIDTQYF. The full variable domain, its missing parts supplied by reference TRBV2 and TRBJ2-3, is EPEVTQTPSHQVTQMGQEVILRCVPISNHLYFYWYRQILGQKVEFLVSFYNNEISEKSEIFDDQFSVERPDGSNFTLKIRSTKLEDSAMYFCASSEKDRVIDTQYFGPGTRLTVL.

The rearrangement uses TRBV19 and TRBJ2-1; TRBD1 is a possible D gene (5 bases). Germline V gives CDR1 LNHDA, CDR2 SQIVND (reference sequence). V lost 5 bases and J lost 4, with 12 bases in between. The CDR3 spans 14 residues. The DNA of the CDR3 is TGTGCCAGTAGTGAACTGACAGTTTACAATGAGCAGTTCTTC. Its protein product is CASSELTVYNEQFF.

The V call is TRBV2, the J call TRBJ1-3; 7 bases align to TRBD1. CDR3 length: 19 amino acids. V was clipped by 4 bases and J by 0 bases; unmatched bases: 15. CDR1 SNHLY and CDR2 FYNNEI come from the germline V gene. The CDR3 loop reads CASSALPGQLGRSGNTIYF. CDR3 coding DNA: TGTGCCAGCAGTGCTCTCCCGGGACAGCTGGGTCGCTCTGGAAACACCATATATTTT.

This rearrangement joins TRBV6-4 to TRBJ2-1; perhaps TRBD2 as D (6 bases). Germline CDR1 is MRHNA and CDR2 is SNTAGT. This CDR3 has 15 amino acids. V was pared by 6 bases and J by 3 bases, with 15 bases between. CDR3 residues: CASSRGNGRYNEQFF. In nucleotides, the CDR3 is TGTGCCAGCAGCCGGGGGAACGGACGCTACAATGAGCAGTTCTTC.

In this sample, this clone turned up once. The chain uses TRBV4-1 and TRBJ2-7; D is ambiguous. Trimming removed 1 base at V and 2 bases at J, with 15 bases between. Germline V gene data show CDR1 as MGHRA and CDR2 as YSYEKL. This CDR3 has 16 amino acids. The CDR3 sequence: CASSQGTGSGTYEQYF. The CDR3 nucleotides read TGCGCCAGCAGCCAAGGCACCGGGTCTGGGACCTACGAGCAGTACTTC.

The chain recombines TRBV28 with TRBJ2-7; D possibly corresponds to TRBD2 (5 bases). Germline-derived CDR1 and CDR2 are MDHEN and SYDVKM. The germline V and J ends were trimmed by 4 bases and 2 bases, with 12 bases remaining between them. There are 14 residues in the CDR3. CDR3 DNA: TGTGCCAGCAGTTGGACGGTGAGGGCCTACGAGCAGTACTTC. It codes for CASSWTVRAYEQYF.

The genes are TRBV4-2 and TRBJ2-5, with a weak D call TRBD2 (5 bases). With 0 bases removed from V and 5 bases from J, the gap between germline ends came to 19 bases. Germline CDR1 LGHNA, CDR2 YNFKEQ. The CDR3 consists of 17 residues. This CDR3 is CASSQDTGWDVKETQYF. The CDR3 nucleotides are TGTGCCAGCAGCCAAGATACGGGATGGGATGTCAAGGAGACCCAGTACTTC.

This chain connects TRBV29-1 to TRBJ2-7, with D unclear. CDR3 length: 11 residues. V was cut by 4 bases and J by 7 bases, with 11 bases left in between. Germline V lookup: CDR1 SQVTM, CDR2 ANQGSEA. The CDR3 region is CSVGVMWEQYF. For the CDR3, the DNA is TGCAGCGTTGGGGTTATGTGGGAGCAGTACTTC.

This chain uses TRBV27 with TRBJ2-7; D is unresolved. Germline-derived CDR1 and CDR2 are MNHEY and SMNVEV (reference sequence). There are 13 residues in the CDR3. V lost 4 bases and J 1 base, leaving 8 bases between the germline ends. CDR3 region: CASSSEWSYEQYF. The CDR3 DNA is TGTGCCAGCAGTTCTGAGTGGTCCTACGAGCAGTACTTC.

This chain uses TRBV16 with TRBJ1-1, with D perhaps matching TRBD1 (6 bases). Looked up from germline, CDR1 is KGHSY and CDR2 is FQNENV. The V and J ends lost 4 bases and 1 base respectively, with 10 bases between them. This CDR3 is 14 amino acids long. Here the CDR3 reads CASSRPGQNTEAFF. The CDR3 coding sequence is TGTGCCAGCAGCCGCCCGGGACAGAACACTGAAGCTTTCTTT.

The chain combines TRBV29-1 with TRBJ2-5; D gene uncertain. V lost 3 bases and J lost 3, with 11 bases in between. The germline CDR1 and CDR2 sequences are SQVTM and ANQGSEA. CDR3 length equals 13 residues. The CDR3: CSVEIGSEETQYF. For the CDR3, the DNA is TGCAGCGTTGAGATCGGGTCGGAAGAGACCCAGTACTTC. The complete variable domain, with remaining parts taken from reference TRBV29-1 and TRBJ2-5, reads SAVISQKPSRDICQRGTSLTIQCQVDSQVTMMFWYRQQPGQSLTLIATANQGSEATYESGFVIDKFPISRPNLTFSTLTVSNMSPEDSSIYLCSVEIGSEETQYFGPGTRLLVL.

This chain uses TRBV28 with TRBJ2-3, with a weak D call TRBD1 (6 bases). Germline CDR1 and CDR2: MDHEN and SYDVKM. This CDR3 has 15 residues. Trimming pared 5 bases from V and 3 bases from J, leaving 15 bases between. In DNA, the CDR3 is TGTGCCAGCAGTGATCAGGGGATTGGGACAGATACGCAGTATTTT. Encoded protein: CASSDQGIGTDTQYF.

CDR3 nucleotides: TGCGCCAGCAGTGAGTCTATAAGACAGGGGGCCGGAAATGAGCAGTTCTTC. Translated, it gives CASSESIRQGAGNEQFF. V usage is TRBV10-2 and J usage is TRBJ2-1; 10 bases are a match to TRBD1. Germline V gene lookup returns CDR1 WSHSY and CDR2 SAAADI. The CDR3 covers 17 residues. V was clipped by 0 bases and J by 7 bases; unmatched bases: 9.

The chain recombines TRBV15 with TRBJ1-2; D perhaps matches TRBD1 (5 bases). The germline V gene encodes CDR1 LNHNV and CDR2 YYDKDF (reference sequence). The V and J ends lost 3 bases and 4 bases respectively, with 15 bases between them. The length of the CDR3 is 15 residues. The CDR3 spells CATSSSFQGTYGYTF. Written as DNA, the CDR3 is TGTGCCACCAGCAGTTCCTTCCAGGGTACCTATGGCTACACCTTC.